This T cell receptor beta chain was sequenced for a study of shared clonotypes between healthy human individuals. The table came from immunoSEQ multiplex PCR; TCRdb's copy has only in-frame clones and leaves some out. The sample lists more than 2,000,000 clones; approximately 93% were seen once. V was pared by 5 bases and J by 7 bases, with 9 bases of the junction left unmatched. The CDR3 is 14 amino acids. Germline V lookup: CDR1 SGHTA, CDR2 FQGNSA. Sequenced material: naive CD4+ T cells from PBMCs. Subset defined: CD45RA+ positively selected. The chain joins TRBV7-2 to TRBJ2-7; TRBD1 matches at 9 bases. The source of this sequence is a man aged 18 to 29 in good health. Some clones in this sample may be carry-over from other donors' samples. CDR3 in DNA: TGTGCCAGCAGCCCGTACAGGGGGCTTAGAGAGCAGTACTTC. It yields the protein CASSPYRGLREQYF.